Below, 5 T cell receptor beta chains from the same sample are listed, as sequenced in a study of early T cells in non-severe SARS-CoV-2 infection. Using its own MiXCR run on the 5' RACE reads, TCRdb lists one record per CDR3 protein. The sample has fewer than 40,000 distinct CDR3 sequences; 5% to 6.5% are singletons. The sequencing input was whole blood. Receptor source: an adult who was a healthcare worker with PCR-confirmed SARS-CoV-2 infection or an uninfected control (not recorded which).

The chain has TRBV6-5 and TRBJ1-5, with D maybe TRBD1 (6 bases). The germline V and J ends were trimmed by 5 bases and 1 base, with 12 bases remaining between them. Germline CDR1 MNHEY, CDR2 SVGAGI. The CDR3 totals 15 residues. CDR3 sequence: CASSTNRASNQPQHF. The CDR3 DNA is TGTGCCAGCAGTACCAACAGGGCCAGCAATCAGCCCCAGCATTTT.

This clonotype was seen more than once but under ten times. The CDR3 sequence is CAISRGAGGYNEQFF. The CDR3, as DNA: TGTGCCATCAGCCGTGGGGCGGGAGGCTACAATGAGCAGTTCTTC. This rearrangement joins TRBV10-3 to TRBJ2-1; 8 bases line up with TRBD2. Germline loops: CDR1 ENHRY, CDR2 SYGVKD. CDR3 length equals 15 residues. V lost 6 bases, J lost 3 bases, and 7 bases stayed unmatched.

This clonotype was seen at least ten times. The chain links TRBV20-1 to TRBJ2-1; the D is unclear. The V gene lost 3 bases and the J gene lost 5 bases, with 5 bases spanning the gap. CDR3 length: 11 residues. Germline CDR1 reads DFQATT; CDR2 reads SNEGSKA (reference sequence). CDR3 in amino acids: CSASLDNEQFF. As DNA, the CDR3 is TGCAGTGCTAGCCTGGACAATGAGCAGTTCTTC.

This chain uses TRBV7-2 with TRBJ1-1; 7 bases map to TRBD1. The CDR3 totals 15 residues. The J segment lost 4 bases and the V segment lost 3 bases, leaving 8 bases of the junction unmatched. Germline CDR1 and CDR2: SGHTA and FQGNSA. The CDR3, as DNA: TGTGCCAGCAGCTTTCTCACAGGGGTTGGCACTGAAGCTTTCTTT. Protein sequence: CASSFLTGVGTEAFF.

The CDR3 here is CASSFPASEQYF. CDR3 DNA: TGTGCCAGCAGCTTTCCTGCCAGCGAGCAGTACTTC. The chain recombines TRBV5-5 with TRBJ2-7, with no clear D. Germline V lookup: CDR1 SGHKS, CDR2 YYEKEE (reference sequence). This CDR3 has 12 residues. V lost 2 bases and J lost 6, with 9 bases in between.